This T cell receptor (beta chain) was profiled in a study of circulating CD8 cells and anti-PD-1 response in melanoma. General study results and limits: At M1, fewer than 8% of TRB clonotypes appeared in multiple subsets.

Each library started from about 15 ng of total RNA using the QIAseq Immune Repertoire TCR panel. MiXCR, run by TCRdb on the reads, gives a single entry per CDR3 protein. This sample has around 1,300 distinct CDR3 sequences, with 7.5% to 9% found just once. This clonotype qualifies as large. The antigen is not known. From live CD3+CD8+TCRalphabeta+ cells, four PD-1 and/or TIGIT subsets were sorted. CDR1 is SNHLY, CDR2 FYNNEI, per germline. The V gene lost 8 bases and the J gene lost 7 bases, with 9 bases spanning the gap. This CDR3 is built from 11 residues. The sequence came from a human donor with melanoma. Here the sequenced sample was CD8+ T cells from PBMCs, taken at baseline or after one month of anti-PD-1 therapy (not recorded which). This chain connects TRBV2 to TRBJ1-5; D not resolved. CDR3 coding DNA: TGTGCCAGCGGGTCGTGGCAGCCCCAGCATTTT. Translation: CASGSWQPQHF.